A single sample gave rise to the 24 T cell receptor beta chains below, sequenced in a study of response to subunit inactivated influenza vaccine. MiXCR, run by TCRdb on the RT-PCR reads, gives a single entry per CDR3 protein. The sample contains around 570,000 distinct CDR3 sequences, under 9% of which appear only once. The sample in question was PBMCs from blood, obtained around 25 months after vaccination. The receptors originated from a man aged 50 to 75 who received an inactivated influenza vaccine.

This clonotype was seen more than once but under ten times. In DNA form, the CDR3 reads TGTGCCAGCAGCGGCCGACAGGGGTCCCTCGGCGAGCAGTACTTC. It encodes CASSGRQGSLGEQYF. J is TRBJ2-7 and V is TRBV7-9, with TRBD1 identical over 8 bases. Germline assignment: CDR1 SEHNR and CDR2 FQNEAQ (reference sequence). This CDR3 contains 15 residues. J was trimmed by 6 bases and V by 5 bases; bases with no gene match: 12.

This rearrangement joins TRBV5-1 to TRBJ2-7; 9 bases line up with TRBD1. V lost 4 bases, J lost 3 bases, and 11 bases stayed unmatched. The CDR3 runs to 16 residues. CDR1 is SGHRS and CDR2 is YFSETQ in the germline V gene. The chain's CDR3 is CASSKQPTGGNYEQYF. The DNA for the CDR3 is TGCGCCAGCAGCAAACAACCGACAGGGGGAAACTACGAGCAGTACTTC.

The chain combines TRBV20-1 with TRBJ2-2; tentative D call: TRBD2 (7 bases). V was cut by 3 bases and J by 5 bases, with 13 bases left in between. The germline V gene has CDR1 DFQATT and CDR2 SNEGSKA (reference sequence). The CDR3 length is 14 residues. CDR3 sequence reads: CSARWGGRTGELFF. In DNA, the CDR3 is TGCAGTGCTAGGTGGGGGGGCAGGACCGGGGAGCTGTTTTTT.

The table lists this clonotype with a few counts. The chain links TRBV12-3 or TRBV12-4 to TRBJ2-3; D is unresolved. The CDR3 covers 14 residues. V was shortened by 3 bases and J by 0 bases, with 7 bases between the two germline ends. This CDR3 reads CASSFALSTDTQYF. DNA of the CDR3: TGTGCCAGCAGTTTCGCCCTCAGCACAGATACGCAGTATTTT.

This clonotype has ten or more counts. This rearrangement joins TRBV20-1 to TRBJ1-3; D is ambiguous. The CDR3 has 14 amino acids. Germline lookup yields CDR1 DFQATT and CDR2 SNEGSKA (reference sequence). The V end lost 1 base, the J end lost 0 bases, and 7 bases lay between the germline ends. CDR3 region: CSARAASSGNTIYF. In DNA form, the CDR3 reads TGCAGTGCTAGAGCCGCCAGCTCTGGAAACACCATATATTTT.

This clonotype came up many times. This chain joins TRBV18 and TRBJ2-1; possible D gene TRBD1, 6 bases. CDR1 is KGHSH, CDR2 LQKENI, per germline. The CDR3 runs to 13 residues. V was cut by 5 bases and J by 5 bases, with 10 bases left in between. This CDR3 reads CASSKQGNNEQFF. CDR3 bases: TGTGCCAGCTCAAAACAGGGCAACAATGAGCAGTTCTTC.

This clonotype was seen a few times. The V gene is TRBV2, the J gene TRBJ2-5; D ambiguous. CDR1 SNHLY and CDR2 FYNNEI come from the germline V gene. The CDR3 spans 14 residues. V was cut by 8 bases and J by 5 bases, with 18 bases left in between. CDR3 amino acids: CASFLAWGSETQYF. Written as DNA, the CDR3 is TGTGCCAGCTTCCTCGCTTGGGGTTCGGAGACCCAGTACTTC.

This clonotype has just a few counts. The chain combines TRBV7-2 with TRBJ2-3; 7 bases map to TRBD2. CDR1 and CDR2 (germline): SGHTA, FQGNSA. V lost 5 bases, J lost 5 bases, and 10 bases stayed unmatched. The CDR3 contains 15 residues. CDR3 in DNA: TGTGCCAGCAGCCTGAGAGCGGGGCTCGGAGATACGCAGTATTTT. This sequence encodes CASSLRAGLGDTQYF.

This clonotype has ten or more counts. This chain connects TRBV2 to TRBJ2-1, with a tentative D call TRBD1 (5 bases). Trimming pared 6 bases from V and 6 bases from J, leaving 6 bases between. The CDR3 runs to 11 residues. Germline assignment: CDR1 SNHLY and CDR2 FYNNEI. Here the CDR3 reads CASRDSNEQFF. The DNA for the CDR3 is TGTGCCAGCAGAGACAGCAATGAGCAGTTCTTC.

This clonotype came up a few times. The rearrangement joins TRBV7-2 to TRBJ1-4; 7 nucleotides align to TRBD1. The CDR3 has 16 residues. In germline, CDR1 is SGHTA, CDR2 FQGNSA. Trimming took 1 base from V and 1 from J; bases not matched to a gene: 3. The CDR3 DNA is TGTGCCAGCAGCTTAGACAGGGGAATAACTAATGAAAAACTGTTTTTT. Translating gives CASSLDRGITNEKLFF.

This clonotype appeared a few times. This chain connects TRBV15 to TRBJ2-1, with D perhaps matching TRBD2 (5 bases). V was clipped by 5 bases and J by 6 bases, with 14 bases between them. The CDR3 consists of 14 residues. Germline V gene lookup returns CDR1 LNHNV and CDR2 YYDKDF (reference sequence). In DNA, the CDR3 is TGTGCCACCAGCTGGACGGACTCTTCCAATGAGCAGTTCTTC. This translates into CATSWTDSSNEQFF.

This clonotype was counted only a few times. The chain is built from TRBV4-3 and TRBJ2-2; either TRBD1 or TRBD2 may supply D (5 bases each). CDR1 and CDR2 (germline): LGHNA, YSLEER. CDR3 size: 15 residues. Trimming pared 4 bases from V and 6 bases from J, leaving 15 bases between. CDR3 sequence reads: CASSLIGTPAGELFF. The DNA for the CDR3 is TGCGCCAGCAGCCTAATCGGGACCCCGGCCGGGGAGCTGTTTTTT.

This clonotype has more than one count but fewer than ten. J is TRBJ1-5 and V is TRBV20-1; no firm D call. The V gene lost 0 bases and the J gene lost 5 bases, with 8 bases spanning the gap. The CDR3 sequence is 13 residues long. The germline gives CDR1 DFQATT, CDR2 SNEGSKA (reference sequence). The CDR3, as DNA: TGCAGTGCTAGAGATGACGGGTATCAGCCCCAGCATTTT. It is translated as CSARDDGYQPQHF.

This clonotype was seen a few times. Germline is not matched at one junction end, which may reflect a read error. J is TRBJ2-5 and V is TRBV10-3; 7 nucleotides line up with TRBD1. This CDR3 is 16 amino acids long. CDR1 and CDR2 from the germline V gene are ENHRY and SYGVKD. CDR3 region: CAVSEPSRQGKETQYF. CDR3 in DNA: TGTGCCGTCAGTGAGCCCTCGAGACAGGGAAAAGAGACCCAGTACTTC.

The chain joins TRBV5-5 to TRBJ2-7, with 7 bases that match TRBD1. Germline CDR1 SGHKS, CDR2 YYEKEE (reference sequence). Losses at the gene ends were 0 bases for V and 6 bases for J; bases not matched to a gene: 6. The CDR3 has 14 amino acids. CDR3 nucleotide sequence: TGTGCCAGCAGCTTGGAGGGGGCGCTTCGCGAGCAGTACTTC. This sequence encodes CASSLEGALREQYF.

This clonotype was seen a few times. This chain joins TRBV10-3 and TRBJ2-1; D not certain. Germline V gene sequence: CDR1 ENHRY, CDR2 SYGVKD. V lost 0 bases and J lost 0, with 6 bases in between. The length of the CDR3 is 15 residues. CDR3 in DNA: TGTGCCATCAGTGAGTCAACGAGCTCCTACAATGAGCAGTTCTTC. This gives the protein CAISESTSSYNEQFF.

The chain uses TRBV15 and TRBJ2-4; D is possibly TRBD1 or TRBD2 (5 bases each). The germline V and J ends were trimmed by 0 bases and 5 bases, with 17 bases remaining between them. The germline V gene has CDR1 LNHNV and CDR2 YYDKDF (reference sequence). The CDR3 is 17 residues long. The CDR3 sequence is CATSRDPVGRGENIQYF. CDR3 DNA sequence: TGTGCCACCAGCAGAGATCCCGTCGGACGGGGCGAAAACATTCAGTACTTC.

This clonotype was recorded many times. The rearrangement links TRBV3-1 to TRBJ2-1; the match to TRBD2 covers 8 bases. V trimming: 1 base; J trimming: 7 bases; junction bases outside the gene matches: 3. CDR3 length equals 14 residues. Germline V CDR1 and CDR2: LGHDT, YNNKEL (reference sequence). The CDR3 loop is CASSQALAGNEQFF. In DNA, the CDR3 is TGTGCCAGCAGCCAAGCGCTAGCGGGTAATGAGCAGTTCTTC.

This chain joins TRBV6-4 and TRBJ1-1; weak D call: TRBD1 (6 bases). The CDR3 covers 16 residues. In germline, CDR1 is MRHNA, CDR2 SNTAGT. Deletions cut 4 bases from V and 0 bases from J, with 15 bases between. CDR3 coding DNA: TGTGCCAGCAGTGTGCTCCCAGGGGCGGTGAACACTGAAGCTTTCTTT. Its translation: CASSVLPGAVNTEAFF.

There are a few counts of this clonotype. The CDR3 region has the DNA TGTGCCAGCAGCCCAGGGGAGGGGACTAGCTTCCACAATGAGCAGTTCTTC. Translation: CASSPGEGTSFHNEQFF. The chain is built from TRBV11-2 and TRBJ2-1, with 9 bases that match TRBD2. Germline V gene data show CDR1 as SGHAT and CDR2 as FQNNGV. This CDR3 is 17 amino acids long. J lost 5 bases, V lost 5 bases, and 13 bases had no gene match.

The chain recombines TRBV12-3 or TRBV12-4 with TRBJ2-2; no reliable D call. The V end lost 7 bases, the J end lost 4 bases, and 16 bases lay between the germline ends. CDR3 size: 15 residues. CDR3 coding DNA: TGTGCCAGCACCCTGGTGGGTGGTGGCACCGGGGAGCTGTTTTTT. Translation: CASTLVGGGTGELFF.

J is TRBJ2-7 and V is TRBV6-2 or TRBV6-3, with a tentative D call TRBD1 (6 bases). V dropped 10 bases and J dropped 1 base, with 17 bases sitting between them. The CDR3 is 14 amino acids. CDR1 is MNHEY, CDR2 SVGEGT, per germline. The CDR3 DNA is TGTGCCACCAGGGGATGGCACAGTTCCTACGAGCAGTACTTC. Protein: CATRGWHSSYEQYF.

This chain joins TRBV2 and TRBJ2-3; 8 nucleotides match TRBD2. Germline CDR1 reads SNHLY; CDR2 reads FYNNEI. The CDR3 contains 15 residues. The junction had 7 bases not matched to a gene; V was cut back by 7 bases and J by 1 base. The DNA for the CDR3 is TGTGCCAGCACCCTTAGCGGGACCGGCACAGATACGCAGTATTTT. As protein: CASTLSGTGTDTQYF.

The table lists this clonotype with a few counts. The chain couples TRBV9 to TRBJ2-1, with 13 bases identical to TRBD2. CDR3 length: 15 residues. With 0 bases clipped from V and 11 bases from J, the junction kept 5 bases outside the gene matches. The germline V gene encodes CDR1 SGDLS and CDR2 YYNGEE. The CDR3 protein is CASSVEGLAGRQQFF. CDR3 bases: TGTGCCAGCAGCGTAGAGGGACTAGCGGGAAGACAGCAGTTCTTC.